The source of this TCR beta chain is a study of T cells after yellow fever vaccination. On this clonotype itself: Antigen: not known.

Notes on the study in general: The secondary response peaked faster, at day 5 versus 15, but was weaker. The study re-detected most primary-vaccination clones after the booster (approximately 97% CD4, roughly 90% CD8). High-abundance clonotypes from the bulk population could contaminate FACS-sorted repertoires.

Between the trimmed V and J ends, which lost 6 bases and 8 bases, there was a span of 24 bases. Germline V gene lookup returns CDR1 SGDLS and CDR2 YYNGEE. The CDR3 runs 16 residues. Researchers made TCR cDNA using 5'RACE template switching, and this step added a universal primer site and UMIs. TCRdb re-derived calls from the 5' RACE reads in MiXCR, one entry per CDR3 protein. The sample holds a few hundred thousand distinct CDR3 sequences, about 3% seen once. This rearrangement joins TRBV9 to TRBJ2-1, with a tentative D call TRBD1 (6 bases). The material was CD4+ T cells sorted from PBMCs, obtained 10 days after the yellow fever booster vaccination. This clonotype originated in a man in his late teens or twenties who received the YFV17D yellow fever vaccine. This chain's CDR3 is CASTETGQFEVHEQFF. CDR3 sequence (DNA): TGTGCCAGCACCGAGACAGGACAGTTCGAAGTCCATGAGCAGTTCTTC. Looking up the rest from reference TRBV9 and TRBJ2-1 gives the full variable domain: DSGVTQTPKHLITATGQRVTLRCSPRSGDLSVYWYQQSLDQGLQFLIQYYNGEERAKGNILERFSAQQFPDLHSELNLSSLELGDSALYFCASTETGQFEVHEQFFGPGTRLTVL.